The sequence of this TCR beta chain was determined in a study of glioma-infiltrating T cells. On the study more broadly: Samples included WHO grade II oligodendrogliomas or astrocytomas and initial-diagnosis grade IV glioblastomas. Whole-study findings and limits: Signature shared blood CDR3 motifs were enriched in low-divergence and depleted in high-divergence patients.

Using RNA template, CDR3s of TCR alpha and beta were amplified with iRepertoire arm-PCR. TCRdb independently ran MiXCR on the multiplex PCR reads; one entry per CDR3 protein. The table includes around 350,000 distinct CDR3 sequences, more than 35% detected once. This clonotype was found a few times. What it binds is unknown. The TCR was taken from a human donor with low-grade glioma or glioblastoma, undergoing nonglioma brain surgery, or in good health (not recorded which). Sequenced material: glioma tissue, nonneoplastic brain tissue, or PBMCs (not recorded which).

The CDR3 DNA reads TGCAGTGCTACCGGGAGAGAGCAGTACTTC. Translating it yields CSATGREQYF. The chain couples TRBV20-1 to TRBJ2-7, with D perhaps matching TRBD2 (6 bases). V lost 4 bases and J 7 bases, leaving 8 bases between the germline ends. Germline lookup yields CDR1 DFQATT and CDR2 SNEGSKA (reference sequence). CDR3 length: 10 residues.